These 15 T cell receptor beta chains originate from one sample sequenced in a study of cytomegalovirus exposure and HLA in healthy donors. PCR was performed using 60 Vbeta and 13 Jbeta primers. TCRdb keeps only in-frame clones here, not all; method: immunoSEQ multiplex PCR. The sample shows 75,000 to 90,000 clones, 70% to 75% of them seen only once. Sequences were obtained from PBMCs. The receptors derive from a man in his sixties in good health and CMV-seronegative.

The chain's CDR3 is CASTTGIDKQKAFF. The CDR3 DNA reads TGTGCCAGTACGACCGGGATAGACAAACAAAAAGCTTTCTTT. The V call is TRBV19, the J call TRBJ1-1; D unresolved. CDR1 LNHDA and CDR2 SQIVND come from the germline V gene (reference sequence). The CDR3 sequence is 14 residues long. Trimming shortened V by 7 bases and J by 9 bases, and 21 bases separated the two germline ends.

This chain connects TRBV6-1 to TRBJ1-1, with 8 bases lining up with TRBD1. Germline assignment: CDR1 MNHNS and CDR2 SASEGT. The V segment lost 1 base and the J segment 7 bases; nucleotides outside the gene matches: 5. This CDR3 region has 14 residues. The CDR3 coding sequence is TGTGCCAGCAGTGAAGGGGCAGGGGGCGGTGAAGCTTTCTTT. It codes for CASSEGAGGGEAFF.

This chain uses TRBV5-1 with TRBJ1-6; TRBD1 matches at 9 bases. Germline V lookup: CDR1 SGHRS, CDR2 YFSETQ. The trim removed 3 bases at V and 7 bases at J, leaving 2 bases unmatched. This CDR3 has 14 amino acids. The CDR3, as DNA: TGCGCCAGCAGCTGGACAGGGGAAAATTCACCCCTCCACTTT. Its translation is CASSWTGENSPLHF.

This chain connects TRBV19 to TRBJ2-2; 10 positions agree with TRBD2. Losses at the gene ends were 3 bases for V and 8 bases for J; bases not matched to a gene: 6. Germline V gene sequence: CDR1 LNHDA, CDR2 SQIVND (reference sequence). This CDR3 is 15 amino acids long. The CDR3 DNA sequence: TGTGCCAGTAGTATCCAGCGGGGGGGCCATGGGGAGCTGTTTTTT. This codes for CASSIQRGGHGELFF.

The chain is built from TRBV4-2 and TRBJ2-1; 9 positions agree with TRBD2. V lost 2 bases to trimming and J lost 8 bases; unmatched junction nucleotides: 10. Germline V gives CDR1 LGHNA, CDR2 YNFKEQ. The CDR3 extends over 16 amino acids. CDR3 DNA: TGTGCCAGCAGCCAATTCGCGGGGGGGCTTAGCTATGAGCAGTTCTTC. Its protein is CASSQFAGGLSYEQFF.

The gene calls are TRBV18 and TRBJ1-3; D might be TRBD1 (6 bases). Per the germline V gene, CDR1 is KGHSH and CDR2 is LQKENI. This CDR3 region has 17 residues. V dropped 5 bases and J dropped 0 bases, with 17 bases sitting between them. The CDR3: CASSSLPTGSSGNTIYF. The DNA of the CDR3 is TGTGCCAGCTCATCCCTACCGACAGGTTCCTCTGGAAACACCATATATTTT.

V is TRBV27 and J is TRBJ1-2; TRBD1 is a possible D gene (5 bases). Trimming removed 2 bases from V and 4 bases from J, with 17 bases in between. Germline V gives CDR1 MNHEY, CDR2 SMNVEV (reference sequence). This CDR3 is built from 16 residues. CDR3 in amino acids: CASSLSSGIWGYGYTF. The CDR3 DNA is TGTGCCAGCAGTTTAAGTTCAGGGATATGGGGCTATGGCTACACCTTC.

The table lists this clone with a few counts. The chain recombines TRBV6-5 with TRBJ2-1; the match to TRBD2 covers 7 bases. CDR3 length: 13 amino acids. Per germline, CDR1 MNHEY and CDR2 SVGAGI. V was clipped by 6 bases and J by 5 bases; unmatched bases: 4. The CDR3 region has the DNA TGTGCCAGCAGCAGCGGGGTGGACAATGAGCAGTTCTTC. It encodes CASSSGVDNEQFF.

The chain recombines TRBV2 with TRBJ2-7, with D perhaps TRBD2 (6 bases). The germline V gene encodes CDR1 SNHLY and CDR2 FYNNEI. The V and J ends lost 4 bases and 0 bases respectively, with 13 bases between them. The CDR3 consists of 15 residues. The CDR3 loop is CASSAWDGSSYEQYF. CDR3 bases: TGTGCCAGCAGTGCGTGGGACGGGAGCTCCTACGAGCAGTACTTC.

The chain is built from TRBV7-8 and TRBJ2-3; 13 nucleotides line up with TRBD2. The CDR3 has 17 amino acids. Germline V gene sequence: CDR1 SGHVS, CDR2 FQNEAQ. After removal of 2 bases from V and 2 bases from J, the junction contained 4 bases not matched to a gene. The CDR3 sequence is CASSLRLAGGFTDTQYF. In nucleotides, the CDR3 is TGTGCCAGCAGCTTAAGACTAGCGGGGGGATTCACAGATACGCAGTATTTT.

This chain links TRBV7-9 with TRBJ2-1; D is perhaps TRBD1 (5 bases). Deletions cut 0 bases from V and 2 bases from J, with 8 bases between. There are 15 residues in the CDR3. Germline V gene data show CDR1 as SEHNR and CDR2 as FQNEAQ (reference sequence). CDR3 sequence: CASSLALGAYNEQFF. The CDR3 DNA follows: TGTGCCAGCAGCTTAGCGCTAGGGGCCTACAATGAGCAGTTCTTC.

This clone showed up just a few times. The J gene is TRBJ1-1, the V gene TRBV5-5, with 10 bases lining up with TRBD1. Trimming removed 4 bases from V and 9 bases from J; junction bases left unmatched: 9. This CDR3 is built from 14 residues. Germline assignment: CDR1 SGHKS and CDR2 YYEKEE (reference sequence). The CDR3 loop is CASSPTTGGEKAFF. The DNA for the CDR3 is TGTGCCAGCAGCCCAACGACAGGGGGCGAGAAAGCTTTCTTT.

This clone has just a few counts. J is TRBJ2-5 and V is TRBV5-6; TRBD1 is a possible D gene (6 bases). Trimming left V 4 bases short and J 5 bases short, with 6 bases between. This CDR3 is 11 amino acids long. Germline V gives CDR1 SGHDT, CDR2 YYEEEE. CDR3 loop: CASSQGETQYF. CDR3 bases: TGTGCCAGCAGCCAGGGGGAGACCCAGTACTTC.

The chain recombines TRBV7-8 with TRBJ2-7, with TRBD2 matching 12 bases. Germline loops: CDR1 SGHVS, CDR2 FQNEAQ. V trimming: 5 bases; J trimming: 1 base; junction bases outside the gene matches: 6. The CDR3 covers 16 residues. CDR3 sequence: CASSASSGGASYEQYF. CDR3 nucleotides: TGTGCCAGCAGCGCCTCTAGCGGGGGGGCTTCCTACGAGCAGTACTTC. The full variable domain, in which reference TRBV7-8 and TRBJ2-7 provide the parts outside the CDR3, is GAGVSQSPRYKVAKRGQDVALRCDPISGHVSLFWYQQALGQGPEFLTYFQNEAQLDKSGLPSDRFFAERPEGSVSTLKIQRTQQEDSAVYLCASSASSGGASYEQYFGPGTRLTVT.

V and J are TRBV5-1 and TRBJ2-2; D ambiguous. Germline loops: CDR1 SGHRS, CDR2 YFSETQ. Trimming stripped 3 bases from V and 2 bases from J, with 14 bases between. This CDR3 is 16 amino acids long. CDR3 residues: CASSSRRVENTGELFF. The CDR3 DNA is TGCGCCAGCAGCTCTAGACGGGTAGAAAACACCGGGGAGCTGTTTTTT.